One T cell receptor beta chain is described in this entry. Its specificity is unknown. The data derive from a study of cytomegalovirus exposure and HLA in healthy donors. Study outcomes and limitations: A later analysis linked a missense variant in DCLRE1C to the trimming of TCR beta V and J genes.

When sampled, the donors appeared nominally healthy, though they likely had unrecorded immune exposures. J gave up 5 bases and V 6 bases, and 4 bases lay outside the gene matches. Germline CDR1 reads DFQATT; CDR2 reads SNEGSKA (reference sequence). The CDR3 covers 11 residues. The PCR used 60 Vbeta and 13 Jbeta primers. Profiling relied on immunoSEQ multiplex PCR, and the TCRdb table lists in-frame clones only, not all of them. Its table lists 130,000 to 150,000 clones. The sequence was obtained from a male donor in good health and CMV-seronegative. The sequencing input was PBMCs. The chain combines TRBV20-1 with TRBJ2-7; 7 positions match TRBD1. The CDR3 nucleotides are TGCAGTGCCGCACAGGGGCACGAGCAGTACTTC. Its translation: CSAAQGHEQYF.